The present entry profiles one T cell receptor beta chain with its context. The sample belongs to a study of OX40 agonist ivuxolimab in advanced cancers. Measured with immunoSEQ multiplex PCR; TCRdb has only the in-frame clones, and not every one. The table records some 140,000 clones, about nine tenths of them present only once. Germline CDR1 reads SGDLS; CDR2 reads YYNGEE. This CDR3 spans 19 amino acids. With 0 bases removed from V and 4 bases from J, the gap between germline ends came to 23 bases. This chain links TRBV9 with TRBJ1-3, with a weak D call TRBD1 (5 bases). Sequencing used CD4+ or CD8+ T cells sorted from blood, obtained in a trial of the OX40 agonist ivuxolimab. This clonotype originated in an adult with an advanced solid tumor such as melanoma, head and neck, liver or kidney cancer. CDR3 region: CASSVVEYGRVASGNTIYF. In DNA, the CDR3 is TGTGCCAGCAGCGTAGTCGAGTATGGCAGGGTTGCTTCGGGAAACACCATATATTTT.